This T cell receptor beta chain was recorded in a study of cytomegalovirus exposure and HLA in healthy donors. A remark on this clone: Its antigen is unknown.

Findings and limits, study-wide: High sensitivity and specificity were reportedly achieved when the classifier diagnosed cytomegalovirus status. The availability of immune exposure information extended only to CMV serostatus.

The PCR contained 60 Vbeta and 13 Jbeta primers. TCRdb keeps only in-frame clones here, not all; method: immunoSEQ multiplex PCR. The table lists fewer than 140,000 clones, 60% to 80% of them singletons. Germline assignment: CDR1 SGHVS and CDR2 FNYEAQ. CDR3 length equals 17 residues. Trimming took off 0 bases at V and 2 bases at J, with 14 bases between the two ends. This receptor was identified in a man aged 35-49 years in good health and CMV-seronegative. Sequences were obtained from PBMCs. The gene calls are TRBV7-6 and TRBJ2-1; D might be TRBD1 (6 bases). The CDR3 DNA reads as TGTGCCAGCAGCTTAGCATCTCAGCAGGGGCCCTACAATGAGCAGTTCTTC. Its protein is CASSLASQQGPYNEQFF. The full variable domain, rest sourced from reference TRBV7-6 and TRBJ2-1, is GAGVSQSPRYKVTKRGQDVALRCDPISGHVSLYWYRQALGQGPEFLTYFNYEAQQDKSGLPNDRFSAERPEGSISTLTIQRTEQRDSAMYRCASSLASQQGPYNEQFFGPGTRLTVL.